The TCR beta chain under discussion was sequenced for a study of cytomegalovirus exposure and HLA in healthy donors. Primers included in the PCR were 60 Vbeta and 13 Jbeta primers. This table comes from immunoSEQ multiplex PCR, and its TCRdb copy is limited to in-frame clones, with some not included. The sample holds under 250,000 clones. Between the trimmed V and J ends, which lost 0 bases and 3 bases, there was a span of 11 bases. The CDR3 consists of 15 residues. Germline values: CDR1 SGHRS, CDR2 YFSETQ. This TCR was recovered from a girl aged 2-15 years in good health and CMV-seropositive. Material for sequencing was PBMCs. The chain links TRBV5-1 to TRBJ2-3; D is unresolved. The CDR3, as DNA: TGCGCCAGCAGCTTGGGGCTAGAAAGTACAGATACGCAGTATTTT. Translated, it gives CASSLGLESTDTQYF.